This entry describes one TCR beta chain. Its antigen is still unknown. The sample originates from a study of radiotherapy plus CTLA-4 blockade in lung cancer. Study-wide context: Objective responses were recorded in about 18% of patients, with disease control recorded in about 30%.

The CDR3 contains 15 residues. Germline V CDR1 and CDR2: KGHSH, LQKENI. V lost 3 bases, J lost 3 bases, and 6 bases stayed unmatched. Findings of the study overall: TCR clones of tumor origin grew in blood after radiotherapy plus ipilimumab.

Patients in the study, people with chemo-refractory metastatic non-small-cell lung cancer, received focal radiation plus ipilimumab CTLA-4 blockade. Sequenced by immunoSEQ multiplex PCR; TCRdb stores in-frame clones only, minus some. The table includes some 32,000 clones, 70% to 90% detected once. The chain couples TRBV18 to TRBJ1-2; TRBD1 agrees at 8 bases. This clonotype originated in a human donor with non-small cell lung cancer that progressed on radiotherapy plus ipilimumab. Specimen: peripheral blood, collected from a patient treated with radiotherapy plus ipilimumab. CDR3 amino acids: CASSPDRGRDYGYTF. The CDR3 DNA reads TGTGCCAGCTCACCCGACAGGGGTCGGGACTATGGCTACACCTTC.